Listed below are T cell receptor beta chains from one sample, sequenced in a study of T cells after yellow fever vaccination. Each CDR3 protein gets one entry after TCRdb re-called the 5' RACE reads with MiXCR. Among 400,000 to 650,000 distinct CDR3 sequences listed, 21% were seen once. This material consisted of PBMCs, taken roughly 23 days after the first yellow fever vaccination. The receptor source for this set is a man between 18 and 29 years old who received the YFV17D yellow fever vaccine. Both conserved end residues are trimmed from each CDR3. The size field is filled for only some rows; it gives once, few, many or a size class.

few	TRBJ2-7	TRBV7-2	ASSLRSGGDTYEQY
.	TRBJ1-2	TRBV24-1	ATSDLQVAGYGYT
few	TRBJ2-3	TRBV24-1	ATSDGAAGFADTQY
.	TRBJ2-1	TRBV7-6	ASSSQETGEGQF
.	TRBJ2-5	TRBV15	ATSRDSTGTQY
.	TRBJ2-7	TRBV6-2/TRBV6-3	ASSYREDRVYEQY
many	TRBJ1-5	TRBV4-2	ASSQDPRGGKPQH
few	TRBJ2-5	TRBV5-5	ASSPRSSGTQY
few	TRBJ2-7	TRBV11-2	ASSPGGLYEQY
few	TRBJ2-1	TRBV5-5	ASSVGLAPYNEQF
.	TRBJ2-7	TRBV7-2	ASSLASRTYEQY
few	TRBJ2-1	TRBV14	ASSQERYSGYHEQF
.	TRBJ1-4	TRBV12-3/TRBV12-4	ASSLDRIEKLF